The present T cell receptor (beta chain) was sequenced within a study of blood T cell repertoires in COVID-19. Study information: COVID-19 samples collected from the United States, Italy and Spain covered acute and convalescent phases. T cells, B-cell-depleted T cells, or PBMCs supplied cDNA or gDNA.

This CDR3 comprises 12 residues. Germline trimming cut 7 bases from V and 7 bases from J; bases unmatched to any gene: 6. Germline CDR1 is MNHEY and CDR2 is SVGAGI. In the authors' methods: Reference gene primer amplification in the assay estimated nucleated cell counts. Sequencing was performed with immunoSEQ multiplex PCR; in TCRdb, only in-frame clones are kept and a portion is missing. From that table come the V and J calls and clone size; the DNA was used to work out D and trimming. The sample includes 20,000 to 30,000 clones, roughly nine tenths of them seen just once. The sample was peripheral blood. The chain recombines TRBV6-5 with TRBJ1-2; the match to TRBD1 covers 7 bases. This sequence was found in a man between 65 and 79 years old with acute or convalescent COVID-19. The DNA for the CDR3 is TGTGCCAGCACCAATAGGGGGCTTGGCTACACCTTC. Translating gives CASTNRGLGYTF.